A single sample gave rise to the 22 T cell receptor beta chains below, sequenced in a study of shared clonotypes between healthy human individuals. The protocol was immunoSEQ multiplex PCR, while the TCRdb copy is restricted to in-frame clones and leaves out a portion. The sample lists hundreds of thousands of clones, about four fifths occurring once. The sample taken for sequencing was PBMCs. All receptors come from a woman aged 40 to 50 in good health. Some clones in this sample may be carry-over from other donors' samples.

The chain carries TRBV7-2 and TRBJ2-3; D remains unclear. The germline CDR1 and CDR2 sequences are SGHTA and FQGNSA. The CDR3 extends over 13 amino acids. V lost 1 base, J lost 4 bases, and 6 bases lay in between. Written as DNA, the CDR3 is TGTGCCAGCAGCTTAGGGTCCGCAGATACGCAGTATTTT. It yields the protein CASSLGSADTQYF.

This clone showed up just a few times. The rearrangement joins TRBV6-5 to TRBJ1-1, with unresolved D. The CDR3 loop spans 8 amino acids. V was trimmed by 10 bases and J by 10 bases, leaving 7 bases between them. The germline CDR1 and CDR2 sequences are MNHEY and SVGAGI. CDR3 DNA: TGTGCCAAACTAAGAGCTTTCTTT. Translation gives CAKLRAFF.

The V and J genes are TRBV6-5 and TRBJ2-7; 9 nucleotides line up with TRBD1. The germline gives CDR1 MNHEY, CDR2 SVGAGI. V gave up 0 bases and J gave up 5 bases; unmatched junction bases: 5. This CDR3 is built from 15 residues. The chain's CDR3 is CASSYSRQGVNEQYF. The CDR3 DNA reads TGTGCCAGCAGTTACTCGAGACAGGGGGTAAACGAGCAGTACTTC.

This CDR3 is CASSQETGGRTEAFF. CDR3 sequence (DNA): TGTGCCAGCAGCCAAGAGACAGGGGGCCGGACTGAAGCTTTCTTT. The V gene is TRBV4-2, the J gene TRBJ1-1; 10 bases agree with TRBD1. The CDR3 is 15 amino acids. The V gene's germline CDR1 is LGHNA and CDR2 YNFKEQ. V was clipped by 0 bases and J by 5 bases; unmatched bases: 3.

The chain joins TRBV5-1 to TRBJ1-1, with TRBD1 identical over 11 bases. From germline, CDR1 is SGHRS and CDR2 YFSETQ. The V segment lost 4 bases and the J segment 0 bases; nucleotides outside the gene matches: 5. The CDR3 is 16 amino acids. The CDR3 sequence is CASSDRDRGMNTEAFF. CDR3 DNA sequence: TGCGCCAGCAGCGACCGGGACAGGGGGATGAACACTGAAGCTTTCTTT.

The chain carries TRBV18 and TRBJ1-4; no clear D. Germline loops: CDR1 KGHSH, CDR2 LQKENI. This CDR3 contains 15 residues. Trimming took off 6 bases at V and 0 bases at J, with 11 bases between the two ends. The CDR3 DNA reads TGTGCCAGCTCCCCCGTGGGGTCAACTAATGAAAAACTGTTTTTT. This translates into CASSPVGSTNEKLFF.

CDR3 residues: CSVGLAPNEQFF. The CDR3 DNA is TGCAGCGTTGGTCTAGCTCCCAATGAGCAGTTCTTC. The gene calls are TRBV29-1 and TRBJ2-1; TRBD2 is a possible D gene (5 bases). The CDR3 is made up of 12 amino acids. Trimming removed 4 bases from V and 6 bases from J, with 10 bases in between. Germline assignment: CDR1 SQVTM and CDR2 ANQGSEA.

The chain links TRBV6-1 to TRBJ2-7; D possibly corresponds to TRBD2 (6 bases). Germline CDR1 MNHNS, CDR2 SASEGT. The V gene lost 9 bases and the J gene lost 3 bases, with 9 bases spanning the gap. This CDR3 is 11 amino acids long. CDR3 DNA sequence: TGTGCCAGTGGGGACTTCTACGAGCAGTACTTC. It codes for CASGDFYEQYF.

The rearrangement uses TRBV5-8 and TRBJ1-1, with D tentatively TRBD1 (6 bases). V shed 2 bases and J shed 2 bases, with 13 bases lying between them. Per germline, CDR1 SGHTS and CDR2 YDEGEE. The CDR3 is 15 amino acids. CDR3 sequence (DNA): TGTGCCAGCAGCTTATACAGGGCACAAAACACTGAAGCTTTCTTT. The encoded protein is CASSLYRAQNTEAFF.

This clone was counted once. The chain's CDR3 is CASSKRTSGSPSYEQYF. CDR3 DNA: TGTGCCAGCAGCAAAAGGACTAGCGGGAGCCCTTCCTACGAGCAGTACTTC. The rearrangement joins TRBV19 to TRBJ2-7; 13 positions match TRBD2. Trimming removed 9 bases from V and 1 base from J; junction bases left unmatched: 12. The CDR3 loop spans 17 amino acids. In germline, CDR1 is LNHDA, CDR2 SQIVND (reference sequence).

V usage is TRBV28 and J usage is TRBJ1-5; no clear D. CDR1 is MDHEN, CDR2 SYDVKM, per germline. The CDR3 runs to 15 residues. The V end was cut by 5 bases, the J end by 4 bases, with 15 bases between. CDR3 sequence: CASSPRLGSNQPQHF. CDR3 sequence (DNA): TGTGCCAGCAGTCCACGTCTGGGCAGTAATCAGCCCCAGCATTTT.

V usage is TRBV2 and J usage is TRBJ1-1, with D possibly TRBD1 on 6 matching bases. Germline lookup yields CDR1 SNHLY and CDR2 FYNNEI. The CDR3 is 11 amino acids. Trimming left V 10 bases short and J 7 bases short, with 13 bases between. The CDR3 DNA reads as TGTGCCACCCAGGGGTTGGATGAAGCTTTCTTT. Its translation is CATQGLDEAFF.

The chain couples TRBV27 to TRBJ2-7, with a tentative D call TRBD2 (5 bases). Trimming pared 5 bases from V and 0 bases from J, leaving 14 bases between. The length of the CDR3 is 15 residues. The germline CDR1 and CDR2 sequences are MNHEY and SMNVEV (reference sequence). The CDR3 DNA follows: TGTGCCAGCAGTCCCCTGGGAGCCGGCTCCTACGAGCAGTACTTC. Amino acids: CASSPLGAGSYEQYF.

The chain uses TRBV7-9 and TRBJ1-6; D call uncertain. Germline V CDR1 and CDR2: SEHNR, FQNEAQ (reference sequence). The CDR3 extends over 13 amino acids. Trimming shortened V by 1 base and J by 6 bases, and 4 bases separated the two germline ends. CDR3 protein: CASSLDLNSPLHF. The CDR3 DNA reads TGTGCCAGCAGCTTAGACCTTAATTCACCCCTCCACTTT.

The CDR3 region has the DNA TGTGCCAGCAGCCCTTCCGCGGGTGGGAGGACAGATACGCAGTATTTT. Its translation: CASSPSAGGRTDTQYF. The chain has TRBV5-4 and TRBJ2-3; a possible D gene is TRBD2 (6 bases). Germline CDR1 is SGHNT and CDR2 is YYREEE (reference sequence). The CDR3 loop spans 16 amino acids. Trimming removed 4 bases at V and 3 bases at J, with 18 bases between.

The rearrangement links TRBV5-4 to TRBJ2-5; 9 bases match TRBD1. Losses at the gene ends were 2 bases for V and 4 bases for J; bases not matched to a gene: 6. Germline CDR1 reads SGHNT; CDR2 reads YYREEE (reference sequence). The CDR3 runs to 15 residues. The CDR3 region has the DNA TGTGCCAGCAGCTTTGCGGGACAGGGATCAGAGACCCAGTACTTC. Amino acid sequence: CASSFAGQGSETQYF.

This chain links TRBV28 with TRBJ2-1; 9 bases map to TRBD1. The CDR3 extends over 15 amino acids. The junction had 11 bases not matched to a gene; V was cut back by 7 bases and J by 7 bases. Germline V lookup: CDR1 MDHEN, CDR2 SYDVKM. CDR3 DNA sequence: TGTGCCAGCACCCTCCTTCGACAGGGGGTTAATGAGCAGTTCTTC. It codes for CASTLLRQGVNEQFF.

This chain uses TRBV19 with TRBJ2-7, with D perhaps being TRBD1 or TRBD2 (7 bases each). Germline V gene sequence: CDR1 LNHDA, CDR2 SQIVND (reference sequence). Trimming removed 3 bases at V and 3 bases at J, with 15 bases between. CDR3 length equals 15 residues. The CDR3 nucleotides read TGTGCCAGTAGTATTAATCAGGGGGGGAGCTACGAGCAGTACTTC. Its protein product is CASSINQGGSYEQYF.

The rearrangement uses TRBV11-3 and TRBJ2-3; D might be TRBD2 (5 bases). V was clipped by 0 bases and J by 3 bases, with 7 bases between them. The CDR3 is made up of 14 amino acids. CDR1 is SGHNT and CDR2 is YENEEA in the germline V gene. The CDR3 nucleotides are TGTGCCAGCAGCTTAGAGGGCGGGACAGATACGCAGTATTTT. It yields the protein CASSLEGGTDTQYF.

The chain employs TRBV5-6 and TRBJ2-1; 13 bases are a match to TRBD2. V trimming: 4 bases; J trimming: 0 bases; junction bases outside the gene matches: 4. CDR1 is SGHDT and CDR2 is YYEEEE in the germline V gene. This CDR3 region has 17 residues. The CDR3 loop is CASSPGTSGISYNEQFF. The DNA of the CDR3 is TGTGCCAGCAGCCCCGGGACTAGCGGGATCTCCTACAATGAGCAGTTCTTC.

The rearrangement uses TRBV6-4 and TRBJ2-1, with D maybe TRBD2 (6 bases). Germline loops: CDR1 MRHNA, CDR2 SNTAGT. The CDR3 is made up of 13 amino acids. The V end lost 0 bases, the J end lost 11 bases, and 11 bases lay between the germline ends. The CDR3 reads CASSDSASGQQFF. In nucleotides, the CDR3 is TGTGCCAGCAGTGACTCTGCGAGCGGGCAGCAGTTCTTC.

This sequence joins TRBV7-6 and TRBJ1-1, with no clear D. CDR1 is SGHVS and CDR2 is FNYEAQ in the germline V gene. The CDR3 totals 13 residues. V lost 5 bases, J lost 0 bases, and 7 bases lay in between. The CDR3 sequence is CASSLDLNTEAFF. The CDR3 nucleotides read TGTGCCAGCAGCCTCGATTTGAACACTGAAGCTTTCTTT.